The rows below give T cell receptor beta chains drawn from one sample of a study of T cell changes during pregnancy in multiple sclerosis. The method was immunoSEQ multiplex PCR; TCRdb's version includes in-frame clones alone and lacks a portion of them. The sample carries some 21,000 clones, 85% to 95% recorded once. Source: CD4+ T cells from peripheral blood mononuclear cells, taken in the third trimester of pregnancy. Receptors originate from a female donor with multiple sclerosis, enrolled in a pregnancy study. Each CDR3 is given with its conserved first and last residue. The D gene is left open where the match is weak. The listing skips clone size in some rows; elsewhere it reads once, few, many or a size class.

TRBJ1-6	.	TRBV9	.	CASSVVQDNSPLHF	TGTGCCAGCAGCGTAGTACAAGATAATTCACCCCTCCACTTT
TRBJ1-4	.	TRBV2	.	CASRRTATNEKLFF	TGTGCCAGCAGGAGGACTGCAACTAATGAAAAACTGTTTTTT
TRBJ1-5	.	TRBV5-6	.	CASSLGAGVQDQPQHF	TGTGCCAGCAGCTTGGGAGCAGGGGTGCAGGATCAGCCCCAGCATTTT
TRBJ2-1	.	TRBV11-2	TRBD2	CASSLGGAGYNEQFF	TGTGCCAGCAGCTTAGGAGGAGCGGGGTACAATGAGCAGTTCTTC
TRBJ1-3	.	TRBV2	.	CASSRSEMISGNTIYF	TGTGCCAGCAGTCGATCCGAGATGATCTCTGGAAACACCATATATTTT
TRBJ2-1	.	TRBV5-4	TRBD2	CASSRLAGSYNEQFF	TGTGCCAGCAGCCGACTAGCGGGATCCTACAATGAGCAGTTCTTC
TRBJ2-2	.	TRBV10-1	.	CASSPILGGELFF	TGCGCCAGCAGTCCTATCCTTGGCGGGGAGCTGTTTTTT
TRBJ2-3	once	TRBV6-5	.	CASSYLQTQDTQYF	TGTGCCAGCAGTTACTTACAAACGCAAGATACGCAGTATTTT
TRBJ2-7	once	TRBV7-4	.	CASSLDTGRPSYEQYF	TGTGCCAGCAGCTTAGATACGGGGAGACCCTCCTACGAGCAGTACTTC
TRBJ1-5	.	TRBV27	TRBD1	CASSLAGGFGSNQPQHF	TGTGCCAGCAGTTTGGCAGGGGGCTTCGGTAGCAATCAGCCCCAGCATTTT
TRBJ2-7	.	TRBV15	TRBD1	CATSRDLTGARYEQYF	TGTGCCACCAGCAGAGATCTGACAGGGGCCCGCTACGAGCAGTACTTC
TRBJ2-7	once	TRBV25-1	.	CASSVSGYEQYF	TGTGCCAGCAGTGTTTCCGGGTACGAGCAGTACTTC
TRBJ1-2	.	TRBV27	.	CASSLGSGRNYGYTF	TGTGCCAGCAGTTTAGGATCAGGGAGGAACTATGGCTACACCTTC
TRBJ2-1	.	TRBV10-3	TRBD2	CAISESLGGVTYNEQFF	TGTGCCATCAGTGAGTCGCTCGGGGGGGTGACCTACAATGAGCAGTTCTTC
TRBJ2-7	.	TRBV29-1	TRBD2	CSVGGTSASSYEQYF	TGCAGCGTTGGAGGCACTAGCGCTAGCTCCTACGAGCAGTACTTC
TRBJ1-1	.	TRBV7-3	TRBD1	CASSLRGGGAEAFF	TGTGCCAGCAGCTTAAGAGGGGGCGGCGCTGAAGCTTTCTTT
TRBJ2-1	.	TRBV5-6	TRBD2	CASSLYFTGGRYNEQFF	TGTGCCAGCAGCCTTTATTTTACGGGGGGTAGGTACAATGAGCAGTTCTTC
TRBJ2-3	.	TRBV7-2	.	CASSPYNEDTQYF	TGTGCCAGCAGCCCATACAACGAAGATACGCAGTATTTT
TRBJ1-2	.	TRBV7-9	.	CASSLYAGDYGYTF	TGTGCCAGCAGCTTATATGCAGGGGACTATGGCTACACCTTC
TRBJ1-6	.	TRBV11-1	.	CASSHEYSPLHF	TGTGCCAGCAGCCATGAGTATTCACCCCTCCACTTT
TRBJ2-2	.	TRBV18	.	CASSPFGGTVNTGELFF	TGTGCCAGCTCACCATTCGGCGGGACGGTGAACACCGGGGAGCTGTTTTTT
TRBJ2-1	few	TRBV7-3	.	CASSLRQDNEQFF	TGTGCCAGCAGCTTACGACAGGACAATGAGCAGTTCTTC
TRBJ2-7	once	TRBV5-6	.	CASGGGPSGYYEQYF	TGTGCCAGCGGAGGGGGGCCTAGCGGATATTACGAGCAGTACTTC
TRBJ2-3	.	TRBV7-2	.	CASSRDWGDTQYF	TGTGCCAGCAGCCGGGACTGGGGAGATACGCAGTATTTT
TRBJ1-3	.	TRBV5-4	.	CASSLDPTSGNTIYF	TGTGCCAGCAGCTTGGATCCTACCTCTGGAAACACCATATATTTT
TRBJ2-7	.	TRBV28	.	CASSFQNYEQYF	TGTGCCAGCAGTTTCCAGAACTACGAGCAGTACTTC
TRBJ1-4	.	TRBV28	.	CASSFPGATNEKLFF	TGTGCCAGCAGTTTCCCAGGGGCAACTAATGAAAAACTGTTTTTT
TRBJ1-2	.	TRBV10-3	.	CAISQEGRKQAPF	TGTGCCATCAGCCAGGAGGGACGGAAGCAGGCGCCGTTC
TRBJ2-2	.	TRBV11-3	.	CASSSAGELFF	TGTGCCAGCAGCTCTGCCGGGGAGCTGTTTTTT
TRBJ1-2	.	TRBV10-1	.	CASSRGPRYGYTF	TGCGCCAGCAGTAGAGGGCCTCGGTATGGCTACACCTTC
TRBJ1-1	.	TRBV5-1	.	CASSWTRNTEAFF	TGCGCCAGCAGCTGGACACGAAACACTGAAGCTTTCTTT
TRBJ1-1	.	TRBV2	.	CASFRRRETEAFF	TGTGCCAGCTTCCGGCGGAGGGAGACTGAAGCTTTCTTT
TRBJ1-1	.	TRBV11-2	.	CASSLGSLNTEAFF	TGTGCCAGCAGCTTAGGATCTCTAAACACTGAAGCTTTCTTT
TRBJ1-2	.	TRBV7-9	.	CASSLGLGAHTF	TGTGCCAGCAGCCTCGGTTTAGGGGCGCACACCTTC
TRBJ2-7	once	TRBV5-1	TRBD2	CASSPAGIPYEQYF	TGCGCCAGCAGCCCAGCGGGAATTCCCTACGAGCAGTACTTC
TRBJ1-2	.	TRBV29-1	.	CSVGQGLYGYTF	TGCAGCGTTGGTCAGGGTCTCTATGGCTACACCTTC
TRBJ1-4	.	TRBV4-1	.	CASSQRFGGRGVATNEKLFF	TGCGCCAGCAGCCAGAGGTTCGGGGGGCGCGGGGTTGCAACTAATGAAAAACTGTTTTTT
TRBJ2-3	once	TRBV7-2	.	CASRVNRGAWDTQYF	TGTGCCAGCAGGGTAAACCGGGGGGCCTGGGATACGCAGTATTTT
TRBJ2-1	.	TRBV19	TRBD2	CASSIGRGSNEQFF	TGTGCCAGTAGTATAGGGCGGGGGAGCAATGAGCAGTTCTTC
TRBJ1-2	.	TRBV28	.	CASSRSDSPGYTF	TGTGCCAGCAGCAGGAGCGACAGTCCAGGCTACACCTTC
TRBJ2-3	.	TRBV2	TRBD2	CASSAWSRGGGTDTQYF	TGTGCCAGCAGTGCCTGGTCGCGGGGGGGTGGCACAGATACGCAGTATTTT
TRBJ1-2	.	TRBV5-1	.	CASRKSGQGPYGYTF	TGCGCCAGCAGAAAGTCGGGTCAGGGGCCCTATGGCTACACCTTC
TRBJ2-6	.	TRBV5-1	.	CASSLGVSGANVLTF	TGCGCCAGCAGCTTAGGGGTCTCTGGGGCCAACGTCCTGACTTTC
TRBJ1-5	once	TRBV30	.	CAWSVRNRANQPQHF	TGTGCCTGGAGTGTACGAAACAGGGCGAATCAGCCCCAGCATTTT
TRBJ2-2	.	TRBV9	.	CASSNSNTGELFF	TGTGCCAGCAGCAACAGTAACACCGGGGAGCTGTTTTTT
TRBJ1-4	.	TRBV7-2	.	CASSLDGGEARKLFF	TGTGCCAGCAGCTTAGATGGTGGGGAGGCCCGAAAACTGTTTTTT
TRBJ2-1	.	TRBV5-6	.	CASSLWRGPYNEQFF	TGTGCCAGCAGCTTGTGGCGGGGGCCCTACAATGAGCAGTTCTTC
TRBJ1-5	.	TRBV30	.	CAWSPRPREMGQPQHF	TGTGCCTGGAGTCCCAGACCCAGGGAAATGGGTCAGCCCCAGCATTTT
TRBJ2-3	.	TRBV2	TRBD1	CASSKDRVDTDTQYF	TGTGCCAGCAGTAAGGACAGGGTGGACACAGATACGCAGTATTTT